One and the same sample provided the 14 T cell receptor beta chains below, sequenced in a study of T cells after yellow fever vaccination. TCRdb fed the 5' RACE reads into MiXCR, producing one record per CDR3 protein. The table shows approximately 300,000 distinct CDR3 sequences, with about 10% occurring only once. The sample here was CD4+ T cells sorted from PBMCs, taken 45 days after the yellow fever booster vaccination. All receptors come from a man aged 18 to 29 who received the YFV17D yellow fever vaccine.

J is TRBJ2-7 and V is TRBV7-9; 8 bases line up with TRBD2. The CDR3 extends over 15 amino acids. The ends lost 3 bases at V and 3 bases at J; junction bases unmatched: 7. Germline CDR1 is SEHNR and CDR2 is FQNEAQ (reference sequence). CDR3 bases: TGTGCCAGCAGCTTTGCGGGACTAGTGTTCTACGAGCAGTACTTC. Translation gives CASSFAGLVFYEQYF.

The chain employs TRBV29-1 and TRBJ1-2; D unclear. This CDR3 is 13 amino acids long. V gave up 3 bases and J gave up 1 base, with 9 bases separating them. CDR1 is SQVTM and CDR2 is ANQGSEA in the germline V gene. Here the CDR3 DNA reads TGCAGCGTTGAGGCATATAGTAACTATGGCTACACCTTC. Amino acid sequence: CSVEAYSNYGYTF.

At least ten counts were recorded for this clonotype. The chain is built from TRBV7-8 and TRBJ2-1; D possibly corresponds to TRBD2 (6 bases). The germline V gene encodes CDR1 SGHVS and CDR2 FQNEAQ. The CDR3 sequence is 13 residues long. V was trimmed by 5 bases and J by 4 bases, leaving 9 bases between them. Here the CDR3 reads CASSIGRYNEQFF. The CDR3 region has the DNA TGTGCCAGCAGCATTGGGAGGTACAATGAGCAGTTCTTC.

This sequence joins TRBV7-2 and TRBJ2-5; 7 bases map to TRBD2. Per the germline V gene, CDR1 is SGHTA and CDR2 is FQGNSA. The CDR3 contains 15 residues. V dropped 5 bases and J dropped 3; count of bases not matched to a gene: 9. The CDR3 DNA sequence: TGTGCCAGCAGCCCAATCGGTCTAGCGGAAGAGACCCAGTACTTC. Protein: CASSPIGLAEETQYF.

The J gene is TRBJ2-5, the V gene TRBV7-3, with 7 bases matching TRBD1. The germline V gene encodes CDR1 SGHTA and CDR2 FQGTGA. CDR3 length: 13 amino acids. With V trimmed by 1 base and J by 12 bases, 8 bases remained unmatched. The CDR3 sequence is CASSLMDRSPKYF. CDR3 in DNA: TGTGCCAGCAGCTTAATGGACAGGTCGCCGAAGTACTTC.

This clonotype was seen a handful of times. The chain joins TRBV12-3 or TRBV12-4 to TRBJ1-5, with D uncertain. This CDR3 region has 12 residues. Deletions cut 7 bases from V and 6 bases from J, with 10 bases between. In DNA form, the CDR3 reads TGTGCCAGCACTTCTGAACCTCAGCCCCAGCATTTT. Translating it yields CASTSEPQPQHF.

Only one count was recorded for this clonotype. The gene calls are TRBV7-2 and TRBJ2-1, with D possibly being TRBD1 or TRBD2 (6 bases each). Between the trimmed V and J ends, which lost 7 bases and 2 bases, there was a span of 15 bases. The CDR3 extends over 15 amino acids. CDR1 is SGHTA, CDR2 FQGNSA, per germline. The CDR3 DNA reads TGTGCCAGCAACAAGAGGGGGGATGCCTACAATGAGCAGTTCTTC. It translates to CASNKRGDAYNEQFF. The variable domain in full, completed from reference TRBV7-2 and TRBJ2-1, reads GAGVSQSPSNKVTEKGKDVELRCDPISGHTALYWYRQSLGQGLEFLIYFQGNSAPDKSGLPSDRFSAERTGGSVSTLTIQRTQQEDSAVYLCASNKRGDAYNEQFFGPGTRLTVL.

The chain is built from TRBV5-4 and TRBJ2-6, with D tentatively TRBD1 or TRBD2 (5 bases each). CDR3 length equals 16 residues. Trimming pared 3 bases from V and 0 bases from J, leaving 10 bases between. CDR1 SGHNT and CDR2 YYREEE come from the germline V gene (reference sequence). The CDR3 DNA is TGTGCCAGCAGCTGGGACGGTTTCTCTGGGGCCAACGTCCTGACTTTC. It specifies CASSWDGFSGANVLTF.

This rearrangement joins TRBV2 to TRBJ2-3, with TRBD1 matching 9 bases. CDR3 length equals 15 residues. Per germline, CDR1 SNHLY and CDR2 FYNNEI. V lost 6 bases and J lost 2; bases outside the gene matches: 6. The CDR3 protein is CASSADRGDTDTQYF. The CDR3 DNA reads as TGTGCCAGCAGCGCCGACAGGGGGGACACAGATACGCAGTATTTT.

This clonotype was seen only a few times. The V and J genes are TRBV9 and TRBJ2-5; 8 bases map to TRBD2. The CDR3 totals 15 residues. J gave up 5 bases and V 4 bases, and 10 bases lay outside the gene matches. Germline CDR1 reads SGDLS; CDR2 reads YYNGEE. The CDR3 loop is CASSSGLGGGETQYF. The CDR3 DNA reads TGTGCCAGCAGCTCGGGACTAGGGGGAGGGGAGACCCAGTACTTC.

This clonotype was observed at least ten times. CDR3 loop: CASSARASDGTDTQYF. For the CDR3, the DNA is TGTGCCAGCAGCGCACGGGCCTCCGACGGCACAGATACGCAGTATTTT. V gene TRBV7-9 combines with J gene TRBJ2-3; D unresolved. Trimming left V 5 bases short and J 1 base short, with 16 bases between. This CDR3 is 16 amino acids long. Germline-derived CDR1 and CDR2 are SEHNR and FQNEAQ (reference sequence).

This clonotype showed up just a few times. V is TRBV7-2 and J is TRBJ2-5; TRBD2 agrees at 13 bases. CDR1 is SGHTA, CDR2 FQGNSA, per germline. This CDR3 region has 17 residues. After removal of 3 bases from V and 5 bases from J, the junction contained 9 bases not matched to a gene. This CDR3 reads CASSFLTSGGVQETQYF. DNA for the CDR3: TGTGCCAGCAGCTTTTTAACTAGCGGGGGGGTCCAGGAGACCCAGTACTTC. Together with reference TRBV7-2 and TRBJ2-5, the CDR3 gives the full variable domain: GAGVSQSPSNKVTEKGKDVELRCDPISGHTALYWYRQSLGQGLEFLIYFQGNSAPDKSGLPSDRFSAERTGGSVSTLTIQRTQQEDSAVYLCASSFLTSGGVQETQYFGPGTRLLVL.

The V and J genes are TRBV18 and TRBJ2-3; 8 nucleotides agree with TRBD2. There are 14 residues in the CDR3. Germline assignment: CDR1 KGHSH and CDR2 LQKENI. Germline trimming cut 3 bases from V and 5 bases from J; bases unmatched to any gene: 4. The chain's CDR3 is CASSPAGGGDTQYF. CDR3 coding DNA: TGTGCCAGCTCACCCGCGGGGGGAGGAGATACGCAGTATTTT.

This clonotype showed up just a few times. V gene TRBV3-1 combines with J gene TRBJ1-6; D might be TRBD1 (5 bases). The CDR3 loop spans 15 amino acids. Germline loops: CDR1 LGHDT, CDR2 YNNKEL (reference sequence). Trimming cost V 1 base and J 11 bases, with 15 bases left between them. DNA of the CDR3: TGTGCCAGCAGCCAAGGAGACGGGGGATATACACCCCTCCACTTT. This encodes CASSQGDGGYTPLHF.